This TCR beta chain emerged from a study of blood T cells in healthy people across ages. Study-level findings and limits: A greater number of naive CD4+ cells and higher diversity distinguished long-lived donors from aged donors. Older age went with lower TCR beta diversity per million T cells, in a roughly linear way.

In regard to this clonotype: The target antigen is unknown.

Germline assignment: CDR1 SGHRS and CDR2 YFSETQ. The trim removed 7 bases at V and 4 bases at J, leaving 10 bases unmatched. The CDR3 spans 15 residues. Primed by a sample-barcoded 5' primer and a J-beta primer mix, a second PCR proceeded for roughly 7 to 12 cycles. MiXCR was run by TCRdb on the 5' RACE reads, yielding one entry per CDR3 protein. The sample records fewer than 800,000 distinct CDR3 sequences, about 34% being singletons. This TCR was recovered from a woman older than 75 in good health. Specimen: blood. This sequence joins TRBV5-1 and TRBJ2-1; TRBD2 aligns across 8 bases. Here the CDR3 reads CASRQDGGAYNEQFF. The CDR3 DNA follows: TGCGCCAGCCGCCAGGACGGGGGGGCGTACAATGAGCAGTTCTTC. Full variable domain (missing parts from reference TRBV5-1 and TRBJ2-1): KAGVTQTPRYLIKTRGQQVTLSCSPISGHRSVSWYQQTPGQGLQFLFEYFSETQRNKGNFPGRFSGRQFSNSRSEMNVSTLELGDSALYLCASRQDGGAYNEQFFGPGTRLTVL.